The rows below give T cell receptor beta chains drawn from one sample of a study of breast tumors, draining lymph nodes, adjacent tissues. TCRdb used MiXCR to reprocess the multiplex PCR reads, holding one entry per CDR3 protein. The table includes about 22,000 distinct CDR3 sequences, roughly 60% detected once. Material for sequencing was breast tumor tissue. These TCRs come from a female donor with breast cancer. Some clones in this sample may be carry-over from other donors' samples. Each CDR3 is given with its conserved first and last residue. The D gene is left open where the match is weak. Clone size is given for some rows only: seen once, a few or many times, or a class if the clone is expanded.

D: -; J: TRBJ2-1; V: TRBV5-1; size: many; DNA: TGCGCCGTCCCTCGGGGGCGATTGTCCGAGCAGTTCTTC; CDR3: CAVPRGRLSEQFF
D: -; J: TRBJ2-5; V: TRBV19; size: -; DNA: TGTGCCAGCAACCGTGGACAGCAAGAGACCCAGTACTTC; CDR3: CASNRGQQETQYF
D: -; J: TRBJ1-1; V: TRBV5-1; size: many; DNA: TGCGCCAGCAGCTTGGGGGCAGGGAGGGCTGAAGCTTTCTTT; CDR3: CASSLGAGRAEAFF
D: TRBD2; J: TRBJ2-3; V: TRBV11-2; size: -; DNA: TGTGCCAGCAGCCCCACGGGACTAGCGGGGAGGTCAGATACGCAGTATTTT; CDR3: CASSPTGLAGRSDTQYF
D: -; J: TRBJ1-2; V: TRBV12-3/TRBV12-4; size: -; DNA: TGTGCCAGCAGTCCCCGGGCAGGTGGATTGCTCATACCTCAAAACCCATACACCTTC; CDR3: CASSPRAGGLLIPQNPYTF
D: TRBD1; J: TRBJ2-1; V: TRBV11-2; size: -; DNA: TGTGCCAGCAGCCCCAACCGTCTTACCAGGGGGCCTCTACCAGATGAGCAGTTCTTC; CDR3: CASSPNRLTRGPLPDEQFF
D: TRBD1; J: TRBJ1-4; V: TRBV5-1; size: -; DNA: TGCGCCAGCAGCCCAGGGGGCGCGGCTAATGAAAAACTGTTTTTT; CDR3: CASSPGGAANEKLFF
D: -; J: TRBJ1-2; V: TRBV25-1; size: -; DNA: TGTGCCAGCAGTGACCCATTAAAGGGAGGTGGCTACACCTTC; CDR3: CASSDPLKGGGYTF
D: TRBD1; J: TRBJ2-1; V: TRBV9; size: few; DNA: TGCGCCAGCAGCGTAGCTGCGGGGGACAGGGCCCGTGAGCAGTTCTTC; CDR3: CASSVAAGDRAREQFF
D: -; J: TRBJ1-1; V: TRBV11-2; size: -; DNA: TGTGCCAGCAGCTGGACACGGCGAGGCACTGAAGCTTTCTTT; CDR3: CASSWTRRGTEAFF
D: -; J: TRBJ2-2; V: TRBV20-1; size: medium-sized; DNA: TGCAGTGCTAGGGACTACCGGTCTGTCACCGGGGAGCTGTTTTTT; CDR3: CSARDYRSVTGELFF
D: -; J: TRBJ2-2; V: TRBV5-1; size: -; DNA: TGCGCCAGCAGCTTGGATAGTTCCACCGGGGAGCTGTTTTTT; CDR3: CASSLDSSTGELFF
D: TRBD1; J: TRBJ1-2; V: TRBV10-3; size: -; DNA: TGTGCCATCGCGCCCCGGGACAGGGGGCTCGGAGGCTACACCTTC; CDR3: CAIAPRDRGLGGYTF
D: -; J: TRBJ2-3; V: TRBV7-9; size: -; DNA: TGTGCCAGCAGCTTTGGTACGGACCTTAGCACAGATACGCAGTATTTT; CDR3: CASSFGTDLSTDTQYF
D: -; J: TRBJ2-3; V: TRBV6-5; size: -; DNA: TGTGCCAGCAGACTATTAGCGGTAGATACGCAGTATTTT; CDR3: CASRLLAVDTQYF
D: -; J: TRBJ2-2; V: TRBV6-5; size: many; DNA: TGTGCCAGCAAGAACACCGGGGAGCTGTTTTTT; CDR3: CASKNTGELFF
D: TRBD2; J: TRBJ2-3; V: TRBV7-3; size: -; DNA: TGTGCCAGCAGCTTAGGCGGTGGGGGGGACACGCAGTATTTT; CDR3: CASSLGGGGDTQYF
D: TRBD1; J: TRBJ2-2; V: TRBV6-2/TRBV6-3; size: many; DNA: TGTGCCAGTACGCGGACAGGGGACACCGGGGAGCTGTTTTTT; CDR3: CASTRTGDTGELFF
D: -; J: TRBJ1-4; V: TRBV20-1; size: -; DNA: TGCAGTGCCAGAGGGGCTCTCGATGAAAAACTGTTTTTT; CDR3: CSARGALDEKLFF
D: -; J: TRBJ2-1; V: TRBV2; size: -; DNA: TGTGCCAGCAGTGAAATGCGGGCGTCGAGCTCCTACAATGAGCAGTTCTTC; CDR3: CASSEMRASSSYNEQFF
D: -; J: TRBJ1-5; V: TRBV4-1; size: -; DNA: TGCGCCAGCAGCGGCAGGGCTCTTAATCAGCCCCAGCATTTT; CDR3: CASSGRALNQPQHF
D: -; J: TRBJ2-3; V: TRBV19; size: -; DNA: TGTGCCAGTAGTATAGCTCGGGGGACGGGAAGCACAGATACGCAGTATTTT; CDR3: CASSIARGTGSTDTQYF
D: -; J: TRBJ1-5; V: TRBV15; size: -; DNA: TGTGCCACCAGCAAAACAGGGAACAGGAACCAGCCCCAGCATTTT; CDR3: CATSKTGNRNQPQHF
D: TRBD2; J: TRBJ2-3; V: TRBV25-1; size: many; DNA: TGTGCCAGCAGTGAGAGAAGCGGGAGCAAAGATACGCAGTATTTT; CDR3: CASSERSGSKDTQYF
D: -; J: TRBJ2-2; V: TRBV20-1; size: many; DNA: TGCAGTGCTAGAGAAGAAACAGGGCCCGGGGAGCTGTTTTTT; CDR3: CSAREETGPGELFF
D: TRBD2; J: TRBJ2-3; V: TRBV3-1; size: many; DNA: TGTGCCAGCAGCCACCGGATCCCTGGCGGGGGGGCCCCAGATACGCAGTATTTT; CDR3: CASSHRIPGGGAPDTQYF